Included here is one T cell receptor (beta chain) sequence, with context. Antigen unknown. Trimming left V 0 bases short and J 7 bases short, with 17 bases between. The CDR3 runs to 15 residues. Germline V gene data show CDR1 as SGHDT and CDR2 as YYEEEE. Assay used: immunoSEQ multiplex PCR; TCRdb lists only in-frame clones, some missing. The profile shows under 40,000 clones, around three quarters of them singletons. Single viable CD3+CD4+CD8-CD45RO+ cells were sorted as the memory CD4+ T cells. This sample was taken from a study of memory CD4+ T cells and cytomegalovirus serostatus. Broader study findings: The CMV-associated TCR signature appears largely within the CD4+ memory repertoire.

Sequences were obtained from memory CD4+ T cells from blood. The sequence was collected from an adult in good health and CMV-seropositive. V gene TRBV5-6 combines with J gene TRBJ2-7; weak D call: TRBD1 (5 bases). The CDR3: CASSLVGDRVGEQYF. The CDR3 coding sequence is TGTGCCAGCAGCTTGGTTGGCGACAGAGTGGGGGAGCAGTACTTC.